These 30 T cell receptor beta chains came from one sample sequenced in a study of T cells after yellow fever vaccination. TCRdb re-derived calls from the 5' RACE reads in MiXCR, one entry per CDR3 protein. The table records almost 600,000 distinct CDR3 sequences, approximately 13% of them present only once. Sample: PBMCs, taken on the day of the yellow fever booster vaccination. The receptors here all came from a man aged 25-45 years who received the YFV17D yellow fever vaccine.

This clonotype was observed a handful of times. The chain is built from TRBV7-6 and TRBJ2-7; TRBD2 matches at 11 bases. The CDR3 loop spans 14 amino acids. V shed 5 bases, J shed 2 bases, and the junction held 2 bases outside the gene matches. Germline assignment: CDR1 SGHVS and CDR2 FNYEAQ. As DNA, the CDR3 is TGTGCCAGCAGCATTAGCGGGAGGGCCTACGAGCAGTACTTC. This translates into CASSISGRAYEQYF.

This clonotype was seen a few times. The chain couples TRBV7-3 to TRBJ2-1; D perhaps matches TRBD2 (6 bases). The ends were cut back, 5 bases at V and 0 bases at J, with 11 bases in the middle. Germline values: CDR1 SGHTA, CDR2 FQGTGA. The CDR3 has 15 amino acids. The chain's CDR3 is CASSAGLSSYNEQFF. The CDR3 nucleotides read TGTGCCAGCAGCGCGGGACTGAGCTCCTACAATGAGCAGTTCTTC.

The rearrangement links TRBV12-3 or TRBV12-4 to TRBJ2-7; TRBD2 aligns across 10 bases. The CDR3 is 14 residues long. With 7 bases clipped from V and 6 bases from J, the junction kept 9 bases outside the gene matches. For the CDR3, the DNA is TGTGCCAGCATGGTCTTAGCGGGAGGTACCGAGCAGTACTTC. This sequence encodes CASMVLAGGTEQYF.

The chain joins TRBV12-3 or TRBV12-4 to TRBJ2-1; 9 nucleotides match TRBD1. Trimming removed 6 bases from V and 9 bases from J; junction bases left unmatched: 12. The CDR3 length is 15 residues. CDR3 amino acids: CASRTGGARGSEQFF. The CDR3 coding sequence is TGTGCCAGCAGAACAGGGGGCGCGAGAGGAAGTGAGCAGTTCTTC.

This clonotype has just a few counts. The rearrangement joins TRBV7-9 to TRBJ2-7; possible D gene TRBD1, 5 bases. V lost 4 bases and J 5 bases, leaving 15 bases between the germline ends. The CDR3 consists of 14 residues. Germline-derived CDR1 and CDR2 are SEHNR and FQNEAQ (reference sequence). CDR3 amino acids: CASSSKARVNEQYF. CDR3 DNA sequence: TGTGCCAGCAGCTCAAAAGCCAGGGTCAACGAGCAGTACTTC. Complete variable domain (other parts from reference TRBV7-9 and TRBJ2-7): DTGVSQNPRHKITKRGQNVTFRCDPISEHNRLYWYRQTLGQGPEFLTYFQNEAQLEKSRLLSDRFSAERPKGSFSTLEIQRTEQGDSAMYLCASSSKARVNEQYFGPGTRLTVT.

Only a few counts were recorded for this clonotype. This chain links TRBV6-2 or TRBV6-3 with TRBJ2-1; 10 nucleotides agree with TRBD2. CDR1 and CDR2 (germline): MNHEY, SVGEGT. The CDR3 consists of 16 residues. V gave up 4 bases and J gave up 9 bases; unmatched junction bases: 12. For the CDR3, the DNA is TGTGCCAGCAGTTTCTCGGCTAGCGGGGGCAGTTTTGAGCAGTTCTTC. It codes for CASSFSASGGSFEQFF.

This chain uses TRBV18 with TRBJ1-5; a possible D gene is TRBD1 (5 bases). Germline values: CDR1 KGHSH, CDR2 LQKENI. Trimming shortened V by 0 bases and J by 4 bases, and 10 bases separated the two germline ends. The CDR3 loop spans 15 amino acids. The CDR3 DNA reads as TGTGCCAGCTCACCACCATACGGGACGAATCAGCCCCAGCATTTT. Encoded protein: CASSPPYGTNQPQHF.

This clonotype occurred a few times. The rearrangement links TRBV28 to TRBJ1-6, with 9 bases identical to TRBD1. CDR3 length: 16 amino acids. Per the germline V gene, CDR1 is MDHEN and CDR2 is SYDVKM. J was trimmed by 7 bases and V by 6 bases; bases with no gene match: 10. The CDR3 region has the DNA TGTGCCAGCAGAGGGACAGGGAAGGGAGTCAATTCACCCCTCCACTTT. It is translated as CASRGTGKGVNSPLHF.

V and J are TRBV12-3 or TRBV12-4 and TRBJ2-5; D is possibly TRBD2 (6 bases). V was cut by 4 bases and J by 6 bases, with 12 bases left in between. The CDR3 loop spans 13 amino acids. CDR3 bases: TGTGCCAGCAGTTCTACGGGGGTGCAGACCCAGTACTTC. Residues: CASSSTGVQTQYF.

The gene calls are TRBV2 and TRBJ2-1; D possibly corresponds to TRBD2 (5 bases). The CDR3 runs 15 residues. V was pared by 6 bases and J by 5 bases, with 17 bases between. Germline CDR1 and CDR2: SNHLY and FYNNEI. In DNA, the CDR3 is TGTGCCAGCAGCGAGATAGGAGGAACGGACAATGAGCAGTTCTTC. Translation: CASSEIGGTDNEQFF.

The gene calls are TRBV2 and TRBJ2-2; D remains unclear. The V and J ends lost 9 bases and 1 base respectively, with 3 bases between them. CDR3 length equals 11 residues. CDR1 is SNHLY, CDR2 FYNNEI, per germline. CDR3 DNA sequence: TGTGCCAGTCAGAACACCGGGGAGCTGTTTTTT. It codes for CASQNTGELFF.

This clonotype was seen only a few times. V and J are TRBV30 and TRBJ2-3; 10 bases match TRBD2. V dropped 2 bases and J dropped 7; count of bases not matched to a gene: 0. CDR3 length: 12 amino acids. Looked up from germline, CDR1 is GTSNPN and CDR2 is SVGIG (reference sequence). This chain's CDR3 is CAWSTSGNTQYF. The CDR3 DNA is TGTGCCTGGAGTACTAGCGGGAATACGCAGTATTTT.

The chain has TRBV7-2 and TRBJ2-7, with 9 bases identical to TRBD2. The CDR3 loop spans 17 amino acids. V gave up 2 bases and J gave up 7 bases; unmatched junction bases: 15. CDR1 SGHTA and CDR2 FQGNSA come from the germline V gene. The CDR3 here is CASSLKLRLSGRWEQYF. CDR3 in DNA: TGTGCCAGCAGCTTAAAACTCCGACTAAGCGGGAGGTGGGAGCAGTACTTC.

The chain carries TRBV30 and TRBJ1-5, with 8 bases lining up with TRBD1. The CDR3 covers 13 residues. Germline V gives CDR1 GTSNPN, CDR2 SVGIG (reference sequence). With V trimmed by 8 bases and J by 3 bases, 6 bases remained unmatched. The CDR3 loop is CAGGQGINQPQHF. The DNA of the CDR3 is TGTGCCGGTGGACAGGGCATCAATCAGCCCCAGCATTTT.

This clonotype was seen more than once but under ten times. The J gene is TRBJ2-5, the V gene TRBV7-2, with D tentatively TRBD1 or TRBD2 (7 bases each). The V end lost 4 bases, the J end lost 5 bases, and 20 bases lay between the germline ends. CDR1 is SGHTA and CDR2 is FQGNSA in the germline V gene. The length of the CDR3 is 16 residues. CDR3 loop: CASSSRGGLRRETQYF. The CDR3 DNA sequence: TGTGCCAGCAGCTCCAGGGGGGGCTTGCGAAGGGAGACCCAGTACTTC.

This clonotype was observed a handful of times. This chain links TRBV9 with TRBJ2-1, with 8 bases fitting TRBD2. CDR3 length: 16 amino acids. CDR1 is SGDLS, CDR2 YYNGEE, per germline. After removal of 3 bases from V and 9 bases from J, the junction contained 14 bases not matched to a gene. The CDR3 bases are TGTGCCAGCAGCGACAGGTATAGCGGGGTAGCTGGTGAGCAGTTCTTC. It yields the protein CASSDRYSGVAGEQFF.

In this sample, this clonotype turned up a few times. The chain combines TRBV7-9 with TRBJ2-1, with 9 bases that match TRBD2. CDR3 length equals 13 residues. CDR1 and CDR2 (germline): SEHNR, FQNEAQ (reference sequence). The V segment lost 7 bases and the J segment 12 bases; nucleotides outside the gene matches: 10. The CDR3 DNA is TGTGCCAGCATTGTAGCGGGGGACCTGAGGCAGTTCTTC. This sequence encodes CASIVAGDLRQFF.

This clonotype was seen more than once but under ten times. The rearrangement uses TRBV11-1 and TRBJ2-1; D gene ambiguous. From germline, CDR1 is SGHAT and CDR2 FQDESV (reference sequence). V lost 4 bases and J lost 3, with 10 bases in between. This CDR3 is 14 amino acids long. The CDR3 DNA is TGTGCCAGCAGCTCCAGTGTCATCTACAATGAGCAGTTCTTC. This encodes CASSSSVIYNEQFF.

This clonotype occurred a few times. V is TRBV27 and J is TRBJ1-5, with D perhaps matching TRBD1 (6 bases). Germline values: CDR1 MNHEY, CDR2 SMNVEV (reference sequence). V dropped 8 bases and J dropped 5 bases, with 22 bases sitting between them. The CDR3 runs to 16 residues. This chain's CDR3 is CASGTNRDWRDQPQHF. The CDR3 DNA reads as TGTGCCAGCGGAACCAACAGGGATTGGAGGGATCAGCCCCAGCATTTT.

This sequence joins TRBV12-3 or TRBV12-4 and TRBJ1-4, with 8 bases lining up with TRBD1. Trimming cost V 5 bases and J 8 bases; bases outside gene matches: 7. This CDR3 has 14 amino acids. The CDR3 sequence: CASSPGGSEEKLFF. CDR3 nucleotides: TGTGCCAGCAGTCCAGGGGGCTCAGAGGAAAAACTGTTTTTT.

V and J are TRBV5-1 and TRBJ2-7; no clear D. The CDR3 totals 12 residues. Trimming cost V 4 bases and J 6 bases, with 11 bases left between them. Germline V lookup: CDR1 SGHRS, CDR2 YFSETQ. CDR3 region: CASSRISGEQYF. CDR3 nucleotide sequence: TGCGCCAGCAGCCGGATTAGTGGCGAGCAGTACTTC.

The chain couples TRBV30 to TRBJ1-1; unclear D gene. The CDR3 length is 13 residues. Germline CDR1 and CDR2: GTSNPN and SVGIG (reference sequence). With 3 bases removed from V and 1 base from J, the gap between germline ends came to 9 bases. This CDR3 is CAWRYGTNTEAFF. The CDR3 nucleotides are TGTGCCTGGAGGTACGGAACGAACACTGAAGCTTTCTTT.

This clonotype was seen more than once but under ten times. This chain connects TRBV6-1 to TRBJ2-7; no clear D. CDR1 MNHNS and CDR2 SASEGT come from the germline V gene. V gave up 7 bases and J gave up 0 bases, with 10 bases separating them. There are 13 residues in the CDR3. This CDR3 reads CASKPALSYEQYF. As DNA, the CDR3 is TGTGCCAGCAAACCGGCGCTCTCCTACGAGCAGTACTTC.

This rearrangement joins TRBV19 to TRBJ2-5, with D perhaps matching TRBD2 (7 bases). Germline CDR1 reads LNHDA; CDR2 reads SQIVND (reference sequence). The CDR3 runs to 17 residues. Trimming left V 2 bases short and J 2 bases short, with 18 bases between. The DNA of the CDR3 is TGTGCCAGTAGTATAACGGGGGCTAGCGGACCACAAGAGACCCAGTACTTC. Translated, it gives CASSITGASGPQETQYF.

The chain combines TRBV5-6 with TRBJ2-5; 10 bases map to TRBD2. The germline gives CDR1 SGHDT, CDR2 YYEEEE. J lost 4 bases, V lost 4 bases, and 10 bases had no gene match. This CDR3 region has 16 residues. CDR3 in DNA: TGTGCCAGCAGCCAACTTCAAGTAGCGGGAGGAGAGACCCAGTACTTC. Encoded protein: CASSQLQVAGGETQYF.

This clonotype has a handful of counts. J is TRBJ2-7 and V is TRBV15, with D unclear. The germline gives CDR1 LNHNV, CDR2 YYDKDF (reference sequence). This CDR3 contains 15 residues. Between the trimmed V and J ends, which lost 3 bases and 3 bases, there was a span of 15 bases. CDR3 coding DNA: TGTGCCACCAGCAGGCGCCAGTTCCCCCGCTACGAGCAGTACTTC. Amino acids: CATSRRQFPRYEQYF.

This clonotype showed up just a few times. The V gene is TRBV29-1, the J gene TRBJ1-2; D not resolved. CDR3 length equals 18 residues. Germline lookup yields CDR1 SQVTM and CDR2 ANQGSEA. The V end lost 2 bases, the J end lost 3 bases, and 25 bases lay between the germline ends. CDR3 nucleotide sequence: TGCAGCGTTGAACCCATTGAGGTGTTCTTCTCGAACGACTATGGCTACACCTTC. This codes for CSVEPIEVFFSNDYGYTF.

The chain combines TRBV5-1 with TRBJ2-5; possibly TRBD2 for D (6 bases). Germline CDR1 and CDR2: SGHRS and YFSETQ. Trimming left V 4 bases short and J 5 bases short, with 15 bases between. The CDR3 length is 14 residues. The CDR3 DNA reads as TGCGCCAGCAGCGATACTAGAAGCGGGGAGACCCAGTACTTC. It codes for CASSDTRSGETQYF.

This clonotype was seen many times. This rearrangement joins TRBV19 to TRBJ2-1; TRBD1 is a possible D gene (6 bases). V shed 5 bases and J shed 5 bases, with 13 bases lying between them. The CDR3 spans 14 residues. The germline V gene encodes CDR1 LNHDA and CDR2 SQIVND (reference sequence). The CDR3 region is CASSPGTLNNEQFF. The CDR3, as DNA: TGTGCCAGTAGTCCCGGGACACTCAACAATGAGCAGTTCTTC.

As to this clonotype: A read error may produce the germline difference seen at one junction end. This chain connects TRBV10-2 to TRBJ2-3; 10 bases agree with TRBD2. Germline V lookup: CDR1 WSHSY, CDR2 SAAADI. The CDR3 spans 16 residues. The CDR3 DNA is TGCTCCAGCAGCCAGCGCCAGACTAGCGGGTTGGATACGCAGTATTTT. It specifies CSSSQRQTSGLDTQYF.